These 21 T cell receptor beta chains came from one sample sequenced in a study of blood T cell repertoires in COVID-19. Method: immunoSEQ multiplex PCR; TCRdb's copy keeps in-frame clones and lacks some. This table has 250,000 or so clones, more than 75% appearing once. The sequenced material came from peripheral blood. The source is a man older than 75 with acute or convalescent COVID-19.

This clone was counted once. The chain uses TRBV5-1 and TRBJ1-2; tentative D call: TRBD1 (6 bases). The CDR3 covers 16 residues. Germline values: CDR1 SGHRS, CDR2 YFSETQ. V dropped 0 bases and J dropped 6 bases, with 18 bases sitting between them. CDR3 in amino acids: CASSLEGQGYSHGYTF. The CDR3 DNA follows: TGCGCCAGCAGCTTGGAAGGCCAGGGGTATTCGCATGGCTACACCTTC.

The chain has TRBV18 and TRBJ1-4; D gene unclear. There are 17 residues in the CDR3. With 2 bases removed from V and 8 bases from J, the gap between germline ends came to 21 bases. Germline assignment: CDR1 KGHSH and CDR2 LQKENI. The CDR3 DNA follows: TGTGCCAGCTCACCATCACAGAGCTTAACAGCTGGCGAAAAACTGTTTTTT. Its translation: CASSPSQSLTAGEKLFF.

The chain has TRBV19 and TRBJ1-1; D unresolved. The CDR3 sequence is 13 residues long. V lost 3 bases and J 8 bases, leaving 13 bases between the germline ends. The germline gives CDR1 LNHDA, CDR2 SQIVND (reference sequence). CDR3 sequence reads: CASSITGYEEAFF. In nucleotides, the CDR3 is TGTGCCAGTAGTATTACGGGGTACGAGGAAGCTTTCTTT. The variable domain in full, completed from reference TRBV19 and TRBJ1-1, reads DGGITQSPKYLFRKEGQNVTLSCEQNLNHDAMYWYRQDPGQGLRLIYYSQIVNDFQKGDIAEGYSVSREKKESFPLTVTSAQKNPTAFYLCASSITGYEEAFFGQGTRLTVV.

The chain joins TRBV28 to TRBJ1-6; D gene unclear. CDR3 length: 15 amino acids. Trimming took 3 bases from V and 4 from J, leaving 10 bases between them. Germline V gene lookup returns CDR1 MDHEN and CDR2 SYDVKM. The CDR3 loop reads CASSLATGYNSPLHF. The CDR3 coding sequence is TGTGCCAGCAGTTTGGCAACCGGGTATAATTCACCCCTCCACTTT.

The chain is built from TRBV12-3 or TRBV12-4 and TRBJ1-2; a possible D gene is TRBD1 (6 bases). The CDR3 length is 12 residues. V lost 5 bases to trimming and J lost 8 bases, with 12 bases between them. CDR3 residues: CASSPQGIGYTF. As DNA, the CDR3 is TGTGCCAGCAGTCCACAGGGTATAGGCTACACCTTC.

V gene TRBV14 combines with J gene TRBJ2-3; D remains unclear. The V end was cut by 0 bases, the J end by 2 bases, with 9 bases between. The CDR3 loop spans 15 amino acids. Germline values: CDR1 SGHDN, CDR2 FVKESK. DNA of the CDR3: TGTGCCAGCAGCCAAGATCGAGGCTACACAGATACGCAGTATTTT. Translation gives CASSQDRGYTDTQYF.

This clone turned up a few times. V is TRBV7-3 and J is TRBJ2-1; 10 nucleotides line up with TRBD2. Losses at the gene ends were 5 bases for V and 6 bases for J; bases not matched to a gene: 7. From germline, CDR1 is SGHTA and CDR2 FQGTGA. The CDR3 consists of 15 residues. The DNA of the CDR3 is TGTGCCAGCAGCCCAGGGGGACTAGCGTTCAATGAGCAGTTCTTC. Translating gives CASSPGGLAFNEQFF.

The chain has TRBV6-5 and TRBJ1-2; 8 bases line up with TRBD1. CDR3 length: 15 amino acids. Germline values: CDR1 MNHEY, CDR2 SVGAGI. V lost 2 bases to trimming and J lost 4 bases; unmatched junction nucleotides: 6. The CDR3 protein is CASSYITGGRYGYTF. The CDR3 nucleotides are TGTGCCAGCAGTTACATAACAGGGGGGCGCTATGGCTACACCTTC.

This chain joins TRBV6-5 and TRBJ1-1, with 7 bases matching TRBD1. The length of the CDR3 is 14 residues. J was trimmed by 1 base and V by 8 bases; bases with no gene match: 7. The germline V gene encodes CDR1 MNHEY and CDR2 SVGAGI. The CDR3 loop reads CASRAGTANTEAFF. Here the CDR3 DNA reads TGTGCCAGCCGCGCCGGGACAGCGAACACTGAAGCTTTCTTT.

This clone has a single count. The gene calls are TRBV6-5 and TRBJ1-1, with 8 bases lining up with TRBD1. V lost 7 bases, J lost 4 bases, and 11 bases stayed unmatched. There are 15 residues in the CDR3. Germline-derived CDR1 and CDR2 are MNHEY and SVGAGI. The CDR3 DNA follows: TGTGCCAGCAAACGGCAGGGGGCGAAGACCACTGAAGCTTTCTTT. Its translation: CASKRQGAKTTEAFF.

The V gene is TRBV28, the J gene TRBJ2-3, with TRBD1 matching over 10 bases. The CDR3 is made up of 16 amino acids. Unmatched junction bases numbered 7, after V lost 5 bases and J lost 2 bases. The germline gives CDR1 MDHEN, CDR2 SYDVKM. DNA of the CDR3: TGTGCCAGCAGTGCGTCGGGACAGGGGATCACAGATACGCAGTATTTT. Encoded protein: CASSASGQGITDTQYF.

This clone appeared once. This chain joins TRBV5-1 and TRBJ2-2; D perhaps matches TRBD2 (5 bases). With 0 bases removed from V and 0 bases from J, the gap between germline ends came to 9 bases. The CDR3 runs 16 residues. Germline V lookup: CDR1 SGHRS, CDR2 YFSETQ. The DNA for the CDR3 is TGCGCCAGCAGCTTGGTTGGAGGAGCGAACACCGGGGAGCTGTTTTTT. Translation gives CASSLVGGANTGELFF.

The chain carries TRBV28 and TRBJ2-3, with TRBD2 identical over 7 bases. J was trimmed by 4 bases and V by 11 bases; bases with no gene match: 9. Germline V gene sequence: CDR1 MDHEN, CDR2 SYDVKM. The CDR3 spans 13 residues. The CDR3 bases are TGTGCCGGATCACGGGGGGTTTCAGATACGCAGTATTTT. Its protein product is CAGSRGVSDTQYF.

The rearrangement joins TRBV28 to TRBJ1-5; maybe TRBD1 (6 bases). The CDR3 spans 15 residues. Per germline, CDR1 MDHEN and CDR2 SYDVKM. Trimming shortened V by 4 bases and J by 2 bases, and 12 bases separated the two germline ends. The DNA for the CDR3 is TGTGCCAGCAGTTCCCCGGCAGGGGGCAATCAGCCCCAGCATTTT. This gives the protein CASSSPAGGNQPQHF.

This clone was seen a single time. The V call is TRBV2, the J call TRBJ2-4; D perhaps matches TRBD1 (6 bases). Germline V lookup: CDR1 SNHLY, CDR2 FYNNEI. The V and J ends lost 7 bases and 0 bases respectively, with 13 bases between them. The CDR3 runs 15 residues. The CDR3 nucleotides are TGTGCCAGCAACCCCTCAGGGGTAGCCAAAAACATTCAGTACTTC. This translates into CASNPSGVAKNIQYF. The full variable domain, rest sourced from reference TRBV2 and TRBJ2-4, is EPEVTQTPSHQVTQMGQEVILRCVPISNHLYFYWYRQILGQKVEFLVSFYNNEISEKSEIFDDQFSVERPDGSNFTLKIRSTKLEDSAMYFCASNPSGVAKNIQYFGAGTRLSVL.

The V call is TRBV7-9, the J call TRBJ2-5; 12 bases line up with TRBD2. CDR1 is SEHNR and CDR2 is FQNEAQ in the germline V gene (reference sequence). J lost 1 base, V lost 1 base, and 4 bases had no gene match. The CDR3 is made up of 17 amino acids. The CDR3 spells CASSLGALAGGQETQYF. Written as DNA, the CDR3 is TGTGCCAGCAGCTTAGGGGCACTAGCGGGGGGCCAAGAGACCCAGTACTTC.

The CDR3 DNA sequence: TGCGCCAGCAGCTTAAATCGGGGGACAGCCCCTGGGGAGACCCAGTACTTC. Translation gives CASSLNRGTAPGETQYF. This rearrangement joins TRBV5-1 to TRBJ2-5, with D possibly TRBD1 on 7 matching bases. This CDR3 region has 17 residues. CDR1 is SGHRS, CDR2 YFSETQ, per germline. Deletions cut 2 bases from V and 5 bases from J, with 22 bases between.

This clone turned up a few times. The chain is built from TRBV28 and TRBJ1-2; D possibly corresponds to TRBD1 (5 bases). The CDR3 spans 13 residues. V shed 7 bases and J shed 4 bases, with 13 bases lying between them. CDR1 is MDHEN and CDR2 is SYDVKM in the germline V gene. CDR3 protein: CASTVDIRYGYTF. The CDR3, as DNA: TGTGCCAGCACCGTGGACATTCGCTATGGCTACACCTTC.

CDR3 amino acids: CASSFVQGASTDTQYF. The CDR3 nucleotides read TGTGCCAGCAGCTTTGTTCAAGGGGCTAGCACAGATACGCAGTATTTT. The V gene is TRBV5-8, the J gene TRBJ2-3, with D possibly being TRBD1 (5 bases). Germline CDR1 and CDR2: SGHTS and YDEGEE. V shed 2 bases and J shed 0 bases, with 13 bases lying between them. CDR3 length: 16 residues. Full variable domain (remainder filled in from reference TRBV5-8 and TRBJ2-3): EAGVTQSPTHLIKTRGQQATLRCSPISGHTSVYWYQQALGLGLQFLLWYDEGEERNRGNFPPRFSGRQFPNYSSELNVNALELEDSALYLCASSFVQGASTDTQYFGPGTRLTVL.

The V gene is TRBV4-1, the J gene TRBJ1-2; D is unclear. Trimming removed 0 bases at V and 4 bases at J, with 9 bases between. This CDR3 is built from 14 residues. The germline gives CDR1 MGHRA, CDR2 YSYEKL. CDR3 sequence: CASSQEESGYGYTF. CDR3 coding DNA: TGCGCCAGCAGCCAAGAGGAATCGGGCTATGGCTACACCTTC.

CDR3 residues: CASSSLTSPETQYF. The CDR3 region has the DNA TGTGCCAGCAGTTCCCTGACTAGCCCAGAGACCCAGTACTTC. The rearrangement uses TRBV6-2 or TRBV6-3 and TRBJ2-5; TRBD2 matches at 7 bases. Per germline, CDR1 MNHEY and CDR2 SVGEGT. The V gene end was trimmed by 4 bases and the J gene end by 4 bases; junction bases not matched to a gene: 6. The CDR3 length is 14 residues.